This T cell receptor beta chain was found in a study of blood T cell repertoires in COVID-19 (dated by TCRdb to between 2020 and 2021). Regarding the study in general: The collaborator samples originated in the United States, Italy and Spain and spanned the acute and convalescent phases of COVID-19. The material from the prospective study consisted of cDNA or gDNA derived from T cells, B-cell-depleted T cells, or PBMCs. Subjects who had been exposed to COVID-19, were actively infected with it, or had recovered from it provided the deeply sampled blood TCRbeta repertoires that made up the dataset. The repertoires were released in a freely available public database intended as a resource for research on the immune response to SARS-CoV-2. Samples were obtained from the ongoing ImmuneRACE study (first 160 participants) and from over a thousand subjects provided by 6 global collaborators. Sample metadata almost always included a de-identified subject ID, COVID-19 status, age in years and sex. Where available, HLA class I and class II types were taken from metadata supplied by the sample provider and were not determined by assay-based typing.

There are 15 amino acids in the CDR3, from cysteine to phenylalanine inclusive. Only the CDR3 portion is preserved as DNA: 45 bases, with reading frame beginning at the first base. V trim: 7 bases; J trim: 5 bases; unmatched bases: 10. In the germline V gene (reference sequence), CDR1 corresponds to LNHDA and CDR2 to SQIVND. The collaborating institutions used their own protocols to collect whole blood in K2EDTA tubes. For TCRbeta analysis, collaborator samples were shipped as frozen whole blood, as isolated PBMCs, or as DNA extracted from either sample type. The immunoSEQ Assay, a bias-controlled multiplex PCR, was used to amplify TCRbeta CDR3 regions from genomic DNA. On the authors' methods: Nucleated cell counts per sample were estimated from amplification of reference gene primers within the assay. To quantify the absolute abundance of each unique TCRbeta CDR3 rearrangement, sequence reads were collapsed and filtered. Productive Simpson clonality was computed per sample as the square root of Simpson's diversity index over productive rearrangements. TCRdb retrieved this table from immuneACCESS and kept in-frame rearrangements only. Not all clones are present; in checked studies, unresolved V genes account for under half, and no reason is known for the remainder. V and J calls plus clone size are reproduced from that table; the DNA served to infer D and trimming. The table for this sample lists about 190,000 clones; 70% to 85% of them were counted only once. Roughly 12% of the sample is in the top ten clones.

General study outcomes and caveats: Clinical and demographic metadata were provided uncurated, with the amount varying by source and participant.

As for this clone: What this receptor recognizes is not known. No much larger clonotype is one base removed from it; base qualities were not supplied.

This sequence originates from a woman between 50 and 59 years old with acute or convalescent COVID-19. Recombination joined TRBV19 with TRBJ2-1, with 8 central nucleotides matching TRBD2. Source material: peripheral blood. The CDR3 here reads CASISVTGGNNEQFF. Read as DNA, the sequence is TGTGCCAGTATTTCGGTTACGGGGGGGAACAATGAGCAGTTCTTC.